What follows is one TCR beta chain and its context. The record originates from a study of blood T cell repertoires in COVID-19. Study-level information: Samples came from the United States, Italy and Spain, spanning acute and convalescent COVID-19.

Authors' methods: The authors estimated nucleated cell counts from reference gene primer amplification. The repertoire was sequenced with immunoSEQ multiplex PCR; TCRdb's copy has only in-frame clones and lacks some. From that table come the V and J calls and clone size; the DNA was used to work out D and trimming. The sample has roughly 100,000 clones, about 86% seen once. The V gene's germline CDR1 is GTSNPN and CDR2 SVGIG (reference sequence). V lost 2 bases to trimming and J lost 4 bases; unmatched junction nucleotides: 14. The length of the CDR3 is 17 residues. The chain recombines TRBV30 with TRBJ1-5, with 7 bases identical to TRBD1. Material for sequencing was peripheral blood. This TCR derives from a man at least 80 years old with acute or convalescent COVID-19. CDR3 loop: CAWSRDRDSRTNQPQHF. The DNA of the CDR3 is TGTGCCTGGAGTAGAGATCGGGACAGCCGGACAAATCAGCCCCAGCATTTT.